This T cell receptor (beta chain) was observed in a study of T cell responses to AZD1222 COVID-19 vaccine. Worth noting for this clone: As yet, its antigen is unknown.

Data came from immunoSEQ multiplex PCR; TCRdb stores just in-frame clones and leaves some out. This table has fewer than 85,000 clones, around 90% appearing once. Study-wide points: Spike was spanned by vaccine-associated CD4 TCRs, with dominance at 160-218 and 743-854.

Trimming shortened V by 0 bases and J by 1 base, and 14 bases separated the two germline ends. This CDR3 region has 17 residues. Germline CDR1 is SGDLS and CDR2 is YYNGEE. The gene calls are TRBV9 and TRBJ1-3; D gene ambiguous. The sequenced sample was peripheral blood, obtained 28 days after the second AZD1222 dose. This clonotype was sampled from an adult who received the AZD1222 COVID-19 vaccine. In DNA, the CDR3 is TGTGCCAGCAGCGTAGCTGAACTCCTGTCTTCTGGAAACACCATATATTTT. It yields the protein CASSVAELLSSGNTIYF.